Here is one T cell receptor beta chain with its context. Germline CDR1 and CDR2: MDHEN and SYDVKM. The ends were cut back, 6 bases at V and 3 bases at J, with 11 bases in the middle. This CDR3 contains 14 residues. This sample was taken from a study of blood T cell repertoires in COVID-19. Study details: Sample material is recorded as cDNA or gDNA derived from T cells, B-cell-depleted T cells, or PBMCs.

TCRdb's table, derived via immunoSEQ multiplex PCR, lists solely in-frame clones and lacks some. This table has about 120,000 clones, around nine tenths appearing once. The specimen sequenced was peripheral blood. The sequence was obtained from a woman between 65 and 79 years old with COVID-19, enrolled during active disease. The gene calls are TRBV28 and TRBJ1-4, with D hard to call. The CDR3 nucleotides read TGTGCCAGCAGAATGGGAGGCTCTAATGAAAAACTGTTTTTT. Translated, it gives CASRMGGSNEKLFF.